This T cell receptor (beta chain) was identified during a study of siplizumab effects on memory and regulatory T cells. TCRdb's table, derived via immunoSEQ multiplex PCR, lists solely in-frame clones and lacks some. The sample holds roughly 110,000 clones, just under 95% seen once. V was pared by 5 bases and J by 6 bases, with 8 bases of the junction left unmatched. Germline assignment: CDR1 ENHRY and CDR2 SYGVKD. The CDR3 is 14 amino acids. V usage is TRBV10-3 and J usage is TRBJ2-3, with 7 bases fitting TRBD1. Sequencing input: non-Treg CD4+ T cells sorted from blood. This TCR was recovered from a human donor in good health. Here the CDR3 DNA reads TGTGCCATCAGTCAGAAGGGGGCCGGGGATACGCAGTATTTT. It translates to CAISQKGAGDTQYF.